Listed below are T cell receptor beta chains from one sample, sequenced in a study of persistence of HIV-infected CD4 T cells. Generated by immunoSEQ multiplex PCR, the TCRdb table keeps only in-frame clones and is missing some. The sample lists about 50,000 clones; about 80% were seen once. The antigens these receptors bind are not known. Sample: CD4+ T cells sorted from PBMCs after 18-hour stimulation, taken from a patient who received antiretroviral therapy. Source of these receptors: an adult man with HIV who was CMV-seropositive. The CDR3 runs from the conserved cysteine through the conserved F or W. The D gene is left open where the match is weak. A clone size is listed for some rows: how often the clone was seen (once, few, many), or a class if it is expanded.

d_call clone_size j_call v_call cdr3_aa cdr3_nt
. . TRBJ1-5 TRBV19 CASSISGDQPQHF TGTGCCAGTAGTATTTCGGGGGATCAGCCCCAGCATTTT
TRBD1 . TRBJ1-2 TRBV2 CASSSGTGLSGYTF TGTGCCAGCAGTTCCGGGACAGGGCTGAGTGGCTACACCTTC
. . TRBJ2-7 TRBV7-3 CASSLSSGSMYEQYF TGTGCCAGCAGCTTAAGCTCTGGCAGCATGTACGAGCAGTACTTC
. few TRBJ1-5 TRBV7-8 CASSSRQSNQPQHF TGTGCCAGCAGCTCGCGACAGAGCAATCAGCCCCAGCATTTT
. . TRBJ1-5 TRBV2 CASSVRQGKLSNQPQHF TGTGCCAGCAGTGTTCGGCAGGGAAAATTGAGCAATCAGCCCCAGCATTTT
. . TRBJ1-2 TRBV20-1 CSALPTRLITF TGCAGTGCTCTGCCTACAAGGCTTATAACCTTC
. few TRBJ1-2 TRBV30 CAWDNGQSYGYTF TGTGCCTGGGATAACGGACAGAGCTATGGCTACACCTTC
TRBD1 . TRBJ2-7 TRBV19 CASSIGQGEQYF TGTGCCAGTAGTATAGGACAGGGCGAGCAGTACTTC
TRBD2 . TRBJ2-1 TRBV15 CATSRDHGGGAINEQFF TGTGCCACCAGCAGAGATCACGGCGGGGGGGCCATAAATGAGCAGTTCTTC
TRBD1 . TRBJ1-1 TRBV2 CASSAQGENTEAFF TGTGCCAGCAGTGCACAGGGGGAGAACACTGAAGCTTTCTTT
. . TRBJ2-7 TRBV2 CASRSTGVYEQYF TGTGCCAGCAGGTCGACAGGAGTGTACGAGCAGTACTTC
. . TRBJ1-5 TRBV6-2/TRBV6-3 CASSYVFNQPQHF TGTGCCAGCAGTTACGTCTTCAATCAGCCCCAGCATTTT
TRBD2 . TRBJ2-7 TRBV14 CASSQLFSGTSRLEQYF TGTGCCAGCAGCCAACTTTTCTCCGGGACTAGCAGACTCGAGCAGTACTTC
TRBD1 . TRBJ2-2 TRBV5-6 CASSLFDRGAGELFF TGTGCCAGCAGCTTATTCGACAGGGGGGCCGGGGAGCTGTTTTTT
. . TRBJ2-3 TRBV21-1 CASILRGVTQYF TGTGCCAGCATTTTGAGGGGGGTAACGCAGTATTTT
. . TRBJ1-1 TRBV9 CASSGGMEAEAFF TGTGCCAGCAGCGGAGGGATGGAGGCTGAAGCTTTCTTT
. . TRBJ1-5 TRBV10-3 CAISPVAQGGNQPQHF TGTGCCATCAGTCCCGTCGCACAGGGAGGCAATCAGCCCCAGCATTTT
. . TRBJ1-6 TRBV9 CASSANQGVHSPLHF TGTGCCAGCAGCGCAAATCAGGGAGTTCATTCACCCCTCCACTTT
TRBD1 . TRBJ2-1 TRBV6-4 CASSPGQGRVNEQFF TGTGCCAGCAGTCCAGGACAGGGGAGGGTCAATGAGCAGTTCTTC
. once TRBJ2-7 TRBV10-3 CAIRPGLERGYEQYF TGTGCCATCAGACCCGGACTGGAGAGGGGGTACGAGCAGTACTTC
. . TRBJ1-1 TRBV6-5 CASSTGPTEAFF TGTGCCAGTTCCACGGGGCCCACTGAAGCTTTCTTT
. . TRBJ1-2 TRBV6-4 CASSPSGDLRGYTF TGTGCCAGCAGCCCCTCAGGGGACCTCCGAGGCTACACCTTC
. . TRBJ1-2 TRBV29-1 CSVEPSVDGYTF TGCAGCGTTGAACCGAGCGTCGACGGCTACACCTTC
. few TRBJ2-3 TRBV19 CASTSRPSGRSTDTQYF TGTGCCAGTACCTCAAGGCCCAGCGGTCGTAGCACAGATACGCAGTATTTT
. once TRBJ1-4 TRBV5-1 CASSLVGLNEKLFF TGCGCCAGCAGCTTGGTGGGCCTTAATGAAAAACTGTTTTTT
. once TRBJ2-7 TRBV27 CASSASGGSEQYF TGTGCCAGCAGTGCCTCAGGGGGGAGCGAGCAGTACTTC
. . TRBJ1-5 TRBV18 CASSSGGDQPQHF TGTGCCAGCTCCTCGGGGGGGGATCAGCCCCAGCATTTT
TRBD1 few TRBJ2-7 TRBV29-1 CSVPGQGKDEQYF TGCAGCGTTCCGGGACAGGGAAAGGACGAGCAGTACTTC
. few TRBJ1-2 TRBV30 CAWSVGGLGYTF TGTGCCTGGAGTGTAGGAGGACTTGGCTACACCTTC
. . TRBJ1-2 TRBV2 CASSVEQDYGYTF TGTGCCAGCAGTGTTGAACAGGACTATGGCTACACCTTC
. . TRBJ2-3 TRBV30 CAWSVGLTDTQYF TGTGCCTGGAGTGTCGGCCTGACAGATACGCAGTATTTT
. . TRBJ1-6 TRBV5-5 CASSLVWGLGNSPLHF TGTGCCAGCAGCTTGGTTTGGGGTTTGGGAAATTCACCCCTCCACTTT
TRBD2 . TRBJ2-4 TRBV29-1 CSVASGSAKNIQYF TGCAGCGTTGCTAGCGGGAGTGCCAAAAACATTCAGTACTTC
TRBD1 . TRBJ1-5 TRBV7-2 CASSETGNQPQHF TGTGCCAGCAGCGAGACAGGGAATCAGCCCCAGCATTTT
TRBD2 . TRBJ2-1 TRBV18 CASSPRLGRGENEQFF TGTGCCAGCTCACCACGGTTGGGCCGGGGGGAAAATGAGCAGTTCTTC
. . TRBJ2-1 TRBV19 CASKETSKNEQFF TGTGCCAGTAAGGAGACTAGTAAGAATGAGCAGTTCTTC
TRBD1 . TRBJ1-4 TRBV19 CASSPDKTGTNEKLFF TGTGCCAGTAGTCCGGATAAGACAGGGACTAATGAAAAACTGTTTTTT
TRBD1 . TRBJ2-2 TRBV6-5 CASSYSRTGNTGELFF TGTGCCAGCAGTTACTCGCGGACAGGCAACACCGGGGAGCTGTTTTTT
TRBD1 once TRBJ1-2 TRBV12-3/TRBV12-4 CASRLTGTDGYTF TGTGCCAGCAGACTTACCGGGACAGATGGCTACACCTTC
. few TRBJ1-1 TRBV6-5 CASSTRYPTEAFF TGTGCCAGCAGTACAAGGTACCCCACTGAAGCTTTCTTT
TRBD1 . TRBJ2-1 TRBV7-8 CASSWGQGWTYNEQFF TGTGCCAGCAGCTGGGGACAGGGGTGGACCTACAATGAGCAGTTCTTC
TRBD2 . TRBJ2-1 TRBV3-1/TRBV3-2 CASSYLAGGDEQFF TGTGCCAGCTCCTACCTAGCGGGGGGAGATGAGCAGTTCTTC